These 8 T cell receptor beta chains came from one sample sequenced in a study of OX40 agonist ivuxolimab in advanced cancers. The repertoire was sequenced with immunoSEQ multiplex PCR; TCRdb's copy has only in-frame clones and lacks some. Of about 81,000 clones listed, 88% were seen once; the top ten hold about 0.52%. Sample: CD4+ or CD8+ T cells sorted from blood, taken in a trial of the OX40 agonist ivuxolimab. The receptors derive from an adult with an advanced solid tumor such as melanoma, head and neck, liver or kidney cancer.

This clone turned up a few times. This chain connects TRBV9 to TRBJ2-1, with TRBD1 matching 9 bases. From germline, CDR1 is SGDLS and CDR2 YYNGEE. With 0 bases clipped from V and 7 bases from J, the junction kept 5 bases outside the gene matches. This CDR3 has 15 residues. The CDR3 DNA reads as TGTGCCAGCAGCGTAGGGGGGACAGGGTCGAATGAGCAGTTCTTC. Translating gives CASSVGGTGSNEQFF. Supplemented by reference TRBV9 and TRBJ2-1, the full variable domain reads DSGVTQTPKHLITATGQRVTLRCSPRSGDLSVYWYQQSLDQGLQFLIQYYNGEERAKGNILERFSAQQFPDLHSELNLSSLELGDSALYFCASSVGGTGSNEQFFGPGTRLTVL.

This sequence joins TRBV10-3 and TRBJ2-6, with TRBD2 matching over 7 bases. Trimming cost V 6 bases and J 0 bases; bases outside gene matches: 5. CDR1 ENHRY and CDR2 SYGVKD come from the germline V gene. This CDR3 spans 16 amino acids. Here the CDR3 DNA reads TGTGCCATCAGCGACCCGGGGGGCTCTGGGGCCAACGTCCTGACTTTC. This sequence encodes CAISDPGGSGANVLTF.

This sequence joins TRBV5-4 and TRBJ1-5, with D uncertain. This CDR3 is 14 amino acids long. V lost 4 bases and J 8 bases, leaving 16 bases between the germline ends. Germline V gene lookup returns CDR1 SGHNT and CDR2 YYREEE (reference sequence). In nucleotides, the CDR3 is TGTGCCAGCAGCAAGGACCTGGTGAAGAAGCCCCAGCATTTT. This translates into CASSKDLVKKPQHF.

This chain links TRBV6-1 with TRBJ2-3; 8 bases map to TRBD1. Germline V lookup: CDR1 MNHNS, CDR2 SASEGT. V was clipped by 6 bases and J by 2 bases; unmatched bases: 7. The CDR3 is made up of 15 amino acids. The chain's CDR3 is CASSQTGDTTDTQYF. The CDR3, as DNA: TGTGCCAGCAGCCAGACAGGGGACACCACAGATACGCAGTATTTT.

This chain links TRBV7-9 with TRBJ1-5; a weak D match, TRBD1 (6 bases). The CDR3 sequence is 17 residues long. Germline-derived CDR1 and CDR2 are SEHNR and FQNEAQ (reference sequence). Trimming removed 3 bases from V and 2 bases from J, with 17 bases in between. The CDR3: CASSLGRGDGGNQPQHF. The CDR3 DNA reads TGTGCCAGCAGCTTGGGCAGGGGAGACGGGGGCAATCAGCCCCAGCATTTT.

The V call is TRBV2, the J call TRBJ1-1, with 7 bases matching TRBD1. CDR1 and CDR2 (germline): SNHLY, FYNNEI. The V segment lost 6 bases and the J segment 2 bases; nucleotides outside the gene matches: 9. This CDR3 has 15 residues. CDR3 in amino acids: CASSPETGINTEAFF. Written as DNA, the CDR3 is TGTGCCAGCAGCCCCGAGACAGGGATTAACACTGAAGCTTTCTTT.

The V and J genes are TRBV27 and TRBJ2-3; D gene ambiguous. Germline V CDR1 and CDR2: MNHEY, SMNVEV (reference sequence). This CDR3 region has 14 residues. Trimming shortened V by 2 bases and J by 5 bases, and 11 bases separated the two germline ends. CDR3 nucleotides: TGTGCCAGCAGTTTAAATATCCCTGGAGATACGCAGTATTTT. Translation gives CASSLNIPGDTQYF.

V is TRBV13 and J is TRBJ1-3; D gene unclear. V lost 2 bases, J lost 0 bases, and 8 bases lay in between. This CDR3 region has 15 residues. From germline, CDR1 is PRHDT and CDR2 FYEKMQ (reference sequence). CDR3 sequence: CASSLRRTSGNTIYF. The CDR3 nucleotides read TGTGCCAGCAGCTTAAGACGGACCTCTGGAAACACCATATATTTT.